What follows is one T cell receptor (beta chain) and its context. No antigen is known for it. Reverse transcribed after extraction, RNA yielded cDNA as the sequencing template. The protocol was immunoSEQ multiplex PCR, while the TCRdb copy is restricted to in-frame clones and leaves out a portion. The table shows roughly 150,000 clones, with 50% to 65% occurring only once. Trimming pared 3 bases from V and 5 bases from J, leaving 10 bases between. Germline CDR1 and CDR2: SEHNR and FQNEAQ (reference sequence). This CDR3 spans 13 amino acids. This sample is drawn from a study of CD8+ T cells in alopecia areata. Sorted populations comprised CD4+ and CD8+ T cells obtained from PBMCs. Study-wide results and caveats: Patients shared TCRs less clearly than mice did, possibly for HLA-related reasons. Normal scalp had lower clonality than lesional scalp, with alopecia totalis/universalis lesions showing this most strongly. Scalp samples also yield sequences of resident alphabeta T cells from normal skin.

The origin of this receptor is a human donor in good health. What was sequenced was CD4+ T cells sorted from blood. The chain has TRBV7-9 and TRBJ2-5; perhaps TRBD2 as D (5 bases). The DNA for the CDR3 is TGTGCCAGCAGCTTTCATAGCGTGGAGACCCAGTACTTC. Translated, it gives CASSFHSVETQYF.